This TCR beta chain was profiled in a study of immune evolution from preneoplasia to lung adenocarcinoma. The method was immunoSEQ multiplex PCR; TCRdb's version includes in-frame clones alone and lacks a portion of them. The sample gives around 25,000 clones, just under 75% of which show up once; roughly 5.7% is in the top ten. This clone was detected a few times. Its antigen remains unidentified. Two lung cancer pathologists independently confirmed each histologic diagnosis. Study results and caveats: Later-stage lesions appeared to have more T cells, more diversity, less clonality.

Per germline, CDR1 LNHDA and CDR2 SQIVND (reference sequence). The CDR3 is 17 amino acids. V shed 7 bases and J shed 4 bases, with 23 bases lying between them. The source material was FFPE invasive lung adenocarcinoma tissue. This TCR was recovered from a person in their 60s with invasive lung adenocarcinoma. Some clones in this sample may be carry-over from other donors' samples. V and J are TRBV19 and TRBJ1-5, with D possibly matching TRBD1 (6 bases). CDR3 sequence reads: CASTLRAGEVGNQPQHF. The DNA for the CDR3 is TGTGCCAGTACTTTGCGGGCAGGGGAAGTGGGTAATCAGCCCCAGCATTTT. Full variable domain (outside the CDR3, taken from reference TRBV19 and TRBJ1-5): DGGITQSPKYLFRKEGQNVTLSCEQNLNHDAMYWYRQDPGQGLRLIYYSQIVNDFQKGDIAEGYSVSREKKESFPLTVTSAQKNPTAFYLCASTLRAGEVGNQPQHFGDGTRLSIL.